These 24 T cell receptor beta chains originate from one sample sequenced in a study of Ad26.COV2.S vaccination and SARS-CoV-2 variants. Sequenced by immunoSEQ multiplex PCR; TCRdb stores in-frame clones only, minus some. The sample yields about 410,000 clones, approximately 91% seen once. Sample treatment: approximately 18 received Ad26.COV2.S at low or high dose, single or two shots; five or six received placebo; per-sample allocation not given. Material that was analyzed had been drawn on day 63 after the first vaccine or placebo injection. The sequences come from peripheral blood, collected in a trial of Ad26.COV2.S vaccine versus placebo. The receptors originated from a person aged 18 to 65 who received the Ad26.COV2.S COVID-19 vaccine or a placebo.

J is TRBJ2-3 and V is TRBV23-1; unclear D gene. TRBV23-1 is annotated as an ORF whose role is uncertain. The ends were cut back, 5 bases at V and 2 bases at J, with 17 bases in the middle. CDR3 size: 16 residues. This chain's CDR3 is CASSNPQRQHTDTQYF. The CDR3 region has the DNA TGCGCCAGCAGTAACCCCCAAAGGCAGCACACAGATACGCAGTATTTT.

The V call is TRBV6-5, the J call TRBJ2-1; D possibly matches TRBD1 or TRBD2 (6 bases each). This CDR3 region has 14 residues. V was shortened by 7 bases and J by 6 bases, with 16 bases between the two germline ends. The germline V gene has CDR1 MNHEY and CDR2 SVGAGI. The CDR3 DNA sequence: TGTGCCAGCACCCCCGGGGGCCCTTCCAATGAGCAGTTCTTC. Translating gives CASTPGGPSNEQFF.

V usage is TRBV14 and J usage is TRBJ2-5; D is unresolved. The CDR3 sequence is 19 residues long. Germline CDR1 and CDR2: SGHDN and FVKESK. V was cut by 0 bases and J by 4 bases, with 24 bases left in between. Here the CDR3 reads CASSQDSKVRSDSGETQYF. The CDR3 nucleotides read TGTGCCAGCAGCCAAGATTCGAAGGTTAGGTCGGATTCCGGAGAGACCCAGTACTTC.

This clone was found once. This chain links TRBV6-6 with TRBJ1-1; D remains ambiguous. Germline V gene sequence: CDR1 MNHNY, CDR2 SVGAGI (reference sequence). CDR3 size: 15 residues. V lost 0 bases, J lost 1 base, and 9 bases lay in between. This chain's CDR3 is CASSYSRVGNTEAFF. CDR3 nucleotides: TGTGCCAGCAGTTACTCACGGGTAGGGAACACTGAAGCTTTCTTT.

This chain joins TRBV6-2 or TRBV6-3 and TRBJ1-2; D perhaps matches TRBD1 (5 bases). CDR1 MNHEY and CDR2 SVGEGT come from the germline V gene. V shed 2 bases and J shed 4 bases, with 14 bases lying between them. This CDR3 is 15 amino acids long. CDR3 in amino acids: CASSYPRGGSYGYTF. For the CDR3, the DNA is TGTGCCAGCAGTTACCCTCGCGGGGGATCCTATGGCTACACCTTC.

The chain carries TRBV4-1 and TRBJ2-2; D is unresolved. CDR1 and CDR2 (germline): MGHRA, YSYEKL. With 1 base removed from V and 1 base from J, the gap between germline ends came to 13 bases. CDR3 length: 17 residues. CDR3 sequence reads: CASSQGGLLMNTGELFF. The CDR3 nucleotides are TGCGCCAGCAGCCAAGGGGGATTACTGATGAACACCGGGGAGCTGTTTTTT.

The CDR3 sequence: CASGSGTSGFGGTQYF. CDR3 sequence (DNA): TGTGCTAGTGGTTCGGGGACTAGCGGTTTTGGTGGTACGCAGTATTTT. The chain carries TRBV12-5 and TRBJ2-3; 11 bases line up with TRBD2. CDR3 size: 16 residues. In germline, CDR1 is LGHNT, CDR2 FRNRAP. With 4 bases clipped from V and 8 bases from J, the junction kept 11 bases outside the gene matches.

This clone was seen only once. The CDR3 loop is CASSPGPGSFAEAFF. The CDR3 DNA sequence: TGTGCCAGCAGCCCTGGGCCAGGGTCTTTCGCTGAAGCTTTCTTT. The chain links TRBV5-6 to TRBJ1-1; weak D call: TRBD1 (5 bases). The germline gives CDR1 SGHDT, CDR2 YYEEEE. Deletions cut 4 bases from V and 6 bases from J, with 19 bases between. The CDR3 totals 15 residues.

The chain uses TRBV3-1 (or the pseudogene TRBV3-2) and TRBJ2-5; D unresolved. This CDR3 has 15 amino acids. Per the germline V gene, CDR1 is LGHDT and CDR2 is YNNKEL (reference sequence). The ends were cut back, 4 bases at V and 5 bases at J, with 17 bases in the middle. The CDR3 nucleotides are TGTGCCAGCAGCCCGACAACATCGCGGACCGAGACCCAGTACTTC. It specifies CASSPTTSRTETQYF.

The chain employs TRBV7-9 and TRBJ1-1; D is ambiguous. V dropped 4 bases and J dropped 1 base, with 10 bases sitting between them. This CDR3 comprises 14 residues. Germline CDR1 and CDR2: SEHNR and FQNEAQ (reference sequence). CDR3: CASSWSRGNTEAFF. CDR3 DNA sequence: TGTGCCAGCAGCTGGAGTAGAGGGAACACTGAAGCTTTCTTT.

On this clone itself: The identical CDR3 is also encoded by other nucleotide sequences in the sample. The chain carries TRBV7-9 and TRBJ2-3; D gene uncertain. Germline V gene lookup returns CDR1 SEHNR and CDR2 FQNEAQ (reference sequence). V was pared by 2 bases and J by 4 bases, with 4 bases between. The CDR3 extends over 12 amino acids. The CDR3 DNA is TGTGCCAGCAGCTTAAGTTCAGATACGCAGTATTTT. Translating gives CASSLSSDTQYF.

The chain couples TRBV19 to TRBJ2-1; 8 bases are shared with TRBD2. Germline V gives CDR1 LNHDA, CDR2 SQIVND (reference sequence). V gave up 7 bases and J gave up 0 bases; unmatched junction bases: 11. This CDR3 spans 17 amino acids. The CDR3 protein is CASNGAGASSSYNEQFF. CDR3 in DNA: TGTGCCAGTAACGGAGCGGGGGCTTCGAGCTCCTACAATGAGCAGTTCTTC.

The chain combines TRBV3-1 (or the pseudogene TRBV3-2) with TRBJ1-6, with D unresolved. The ends were cut back, 1 base at V and 5 bases at J, with 18 bases in the middle. This CDR3 has 18 residues. The germline V gene has CDR1 LGHDT and CDR2 YNNKEL (reference sequence). CDR3 in amino acids: CASSQGGFLRRNNSPLHF. Here the CDR3 DNA reads TGTGCCAGCAGCCAAGGTGGGTTTTTACGGCGGAATAATTCACCCCTCCACTTT.

This sequence joins TRBV7-9 and TRBJ1-2, with TRBD1 matching over 9 bases. V lost 1 base and J lost 7; bases outside the gene matches: 10. Germline CDR1 and CDR2: SEHNR and FQNEAQ (reference sequence). The CDR3 is made up of 16 amino acids. The chain's CDR3 is CASSLGTGGAGSGYTF. Written as DNA, the CDR3 is TGTGCCAGCAGCTTAGGTACAGGGGGCGCAGGTTCTGGCTACACCTTC.

The J gene is TRBJ2-7, the V gene TRBV12-3 or TRBV12-4; no clear D gene. Trimming cost V 2 bases and J 3 bases, with 5 bases left between them. The CDR3 has 12 residues. The CDR3 sequence: CASSLIFYEQYF. The CDR3 bases are TGTGCCAGCAGTTTAATCTTCTACGAGCAGTACTTC.

The rearrangement links TRBV5-1 to TRBJ1-1, with D hard to call. In germline, CDR1 is SGHRS, CDR2 YFSETQ. V gave up 4 bases and J gave up 4 bases, with 11 bases separating them. This CDR3 has 13 residues. The CDR3 sequence: CASSPIIGTEAFF. DNA of the CDR3: TGCGCCAGCAGCCCGATAATAGGCACTGAAGCTTTCTTT.

The V call is TRBV7-6, the J call TRBJ1-1, with D possibly TRBD1 on 6 matching bases. This CDR3 region has 15 residues. The germline V and J ends were trimmed by 5 bases and 1 base, with 14 bases remaining between them. Germline CDR1 SGHVS, CDR2 FNYEAQ. The CDR3 protein is CASSLGTQKNTEAFF. Here the CDR3 DNA reads TGTGCCAGCAGCCTAGGGACACAAAAGAACACTGAAGCTTTCTTT.

This clone was observed a few times. J is TRBJ1-1 and V is TRBV4-3; D call uncertain. CDR3 length: 14 amino acids. Trimming pared 0 bases from V and 4 bases from J, leaving 9 bases between. Germline V lookup: CDR1 LGHNA, CDR2 YSLEER. CDR3 protein: CASSQDLGGTEAFF. The CDR3, as DNA: TGCGCCAGCAGCCAAGATCTGGGTGGCACTGAAGCTTTCTTT.

The J gene is TRBJ2-7, the V gene TRBV5-1; either TRBD1 or TRBD2 may fit D (6 bases each). The CDR3 consists of 15 residues. V was clipped by 0 bases and J by 0 bases, with 10 bases between them. Germline V gives CDR1 SGHRS, CDR2 YFSETQ. This CDR3 reads CASSLGGAASYEQYF. CDR3 DNA sequence: TGCGCCAGCAGCTTGGGGGGGGCTGCCTCCTACGAGCAGTACTTC.

The chain couples TRBV15 to TRBJ2-1, with 8 bases lining up with TRBD1. CDR3 length: 13 amino acids. CDR1 is LNHNV and CDR2 is YYDKDF in the germline V gene (reference sequence). The V segment lost 4 bases and the J segment 10 bases; nucleotides outside the gene matches: 6. DNA for the CDR3: TGTGCCACCAGCAAACGACAGGGGTCAGAGCAGTTCTTC. Its translation: CATSKRQGSEQFF. Using reference TRBV15 and TRBJ2-1 for the parts outside the CDR3, the full variable domain is DAMVIQNPRYQVTQFGKPVTLSCSQTLNHNVMYWYQQKSSQAPKLLFHYYDKDFNNEADTPDNFQSRRPNTSFCFLDIRSPGLGDTAMYLCATSKRQGSEQFFGPGTRLTVL.

The chain carries TRBV18 and TRBJ2-7; 11 nucleotides match TRBD1. V lost 5 bases and J lost 3; bases outside the gene matches: 6. Germline V CDR1 and CDR2: KGHSH, LQKENI. The CDR3 is made up of 15 amino acids. The CDR3 is CASSISGTGGYEQYF. CDR3 in DNA: TGTGCCAGCTCAATTTCCGGGACAGGGGGCTACGAGCAGTACTTC.

The chain combines TRBV10-2 with TRBJ1-2; 7 nucleotides align to TRBD1. J lost 0 bases, V lost 7 bases, and 5 bases had no gene match. Germline assignment: CDR1 WSHSY and CDR2 SAAADI. This CDR3 has 14 amino acids. For the CDR3, the DNA is TGCGCCAGCACCGGGACAGCCGCTAACTATGGCTACACCTTC. Its translation: CASTGTAANYGYTF.

The rearrangement links TRBV19 to TRBJ1-1; D gene ambiguous. V dropped 1 base and J dropped 4 bases, with 13 bases sitting between them. The CDR3 has 15 amino acids. CDR1 LNHDA and CDR2 SQIVND come from the germline V gene (reference sequence). The CDR3 spells CASSIVNTGSTEAFF. CDR3 in DNA: TGTGCCAGTAGTATAGTGAATACGGGAAGCACTGAAGCTTTCTTT.

The V gene is TRBV6-2 or TRBV6-3, the J gene TRBJ2-7, with D uncertain. Trimming cost V 5 bases and J 3 bases, with 5 bases left between them. In germline, CDR1 is MNHEY, CDR2 SVGEGT. CDR3 length: 11 amino acids. The CDR3 region has the DNA TGTGCCAGCAGTCATAGCTACGAGCAGTACTTC. Translation: CASSHSYEQYF.